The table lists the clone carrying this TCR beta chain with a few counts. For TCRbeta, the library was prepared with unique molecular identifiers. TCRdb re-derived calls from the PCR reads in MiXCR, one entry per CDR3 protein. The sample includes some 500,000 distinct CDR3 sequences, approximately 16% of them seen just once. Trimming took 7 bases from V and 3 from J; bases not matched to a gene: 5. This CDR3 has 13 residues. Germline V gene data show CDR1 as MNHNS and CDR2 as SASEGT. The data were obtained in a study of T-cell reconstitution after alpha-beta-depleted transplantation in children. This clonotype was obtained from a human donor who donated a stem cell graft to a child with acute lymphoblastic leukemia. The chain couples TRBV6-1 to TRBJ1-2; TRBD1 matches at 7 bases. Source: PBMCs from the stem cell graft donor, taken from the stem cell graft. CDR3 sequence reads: CASKTGADYGYTF. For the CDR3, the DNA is TGTGCCAGCAAAACAGGGGCGGACTATGGCTACACCTTC.